This T cell receptor beta chain is from a study of T cells in localized non-small cell lung cancer (dated by TCRdb to about 2020). With regard to the full study: Comparing tumors with uninvolved tumor-adjacent lungs, the study looked at the T cell repertoires of hundreds of patients with early-stage NSCLC. The cohort comprised 236 treatment-naïve NSCLC patients with resected, localized lung tumors. A mean age of roughly 64 years was recorded for the NSCLC patients, of whom approximately 130 were male and 85 to 110 were female. What the authors observed across the whole study: Uninvolved tumor-adjacent lung showed the highest T cell clonality, higher than tumor, which suggests more focused antigenic responses in the uninvolved tumor-adjacent lung. A median of roughly 60 of the top 100 tumor clones were detected in paired uninvolved adjacent lung, and 25 to 35 of these tumor clones were also found among the top 100 clones of the paired uninvolved adjacent lung. Longer overall survival was associated with higher T cell density in blood, whereas shorter survival was associated with higher clonality in adjacent lung. Because multi-region tumor sequencing was not done, intratumor heterogeneity could not be ruled out. Because the study design was exploratory, TCR variables were selected using unadjusted p-values without false-discovery rate correction.

At diagnosis, tumor, uninvolved tumor-adjacent lung and peripheral blood were collected and then preserved as a mix of FFPE and fresh-frozen material. Blood samples were analyzed as peripheral blood mononuclear cells for TCR repertoire profiling. With respect to this clone: The clone's antigen remains unknown. Base qualities were left out, and no much larger clone turns up one base away.

The immunoSEQ Assay was used to sequence TCR beta CDR3 regions from DNA. The paper's data handling went like this. T cell density was computed as TCR beta template counts normalized to usable DNA estimated by amplifying housekeeping genes. Richness was estimated with the preseqR package, extrapolating to 400,000 templates for PBMC samples and 120,000 templates for tissue samples. Clonality was taken to be one minus Pielou's evenness. Tissue-enriched TCRs were identified through differential abundance testing performed on productive amino-acid clonotypes, with a minimum total count of 5 and an alpha of 0.1. The Jaccard Index and the Morisita Overlap Index were used to measure repertoire overlap between compartments. GLIPH clustered TCR beta CDR3s with public tetramer-defined viral CDR3s; viral motifs required at least three viral sequences plus V-gene enrichment. Held by TCRdb, this immuneACCESS table contains in-frame sequences only and omits some clones. Under half of the omission traces to an unresolved V gene where checked; the cause of the rest is unknown. Clone size and V and J calls were adopted from that table, with D and trimming inferred from the DNA. Recorded for this sample are 35,000 or so clones; around 90% of them occurred a single time. About 7.7% of the sample belongs to the ten largest clones.

The CDR3, from cysteine to phenylalanine, totals 19 residues. Just CDR3 DNA is preserved here, 57 bases in frame from base 1. CDR1 and CDR2 are drawn from the germline V gene (reference sequence): MNHEY, SMNVEV. Trimming accounts for 4 bases at V and 1 base at J, while the number of junction bases matched to no gene is 16. The chain was built from TRBV27 and TRBJ2-4; TRBD1 aligns with 7 central bases. This TCR was sampled from a woman aged 40-70 years with stage I lung adenocarcinoma. The specimen was peripheral blood, collected before any cancer treatment. In nucleotides, the sequence is TGTGCCAGCAGTTCGCTAAAGGGGGCAGCAAGAACGGCCAAAAACATTCAGTACTTC. Its translation reads: CASSSLKGAARTAKNIQYF.